This T cell receptor (beta chain) came from a study of T cells after yellow fever vaccination. Study in general: The authors prepared low-cell-number fractions using SMART-Seq v4 Ultra Low Input. Overall study results and limits: Abundant bulk-derived clonotypes could contaminate FACS-sorted repertoires.

Production of TCR cDNA was by 5'RACE template switching, which also added a universal primer site and UMIs. MiXCR, run by TCRdb on the 5' RACE reads, gives a single entry per CDR3 protein. The sample gives 95,000 to 150,000 distinct CDR3 sequences, almost 9% of which show up once; almost 40% is in the top ten. This clonotype appeared a few times. What it binds is not known. An end of the junction does not agree with germline; a read error may underlie this. CDR1 is SGHNT, CDR2 YYREEE, per germline (reference sequence). CDR3 length: 14 residues. The clonotype comes from a man between 18 and 29 years old who received the YFV17D yellow fever vaccine. V is TRBV5-4 and J is TRBJ1-1; TRBD1 matches at 7 bases. The sample here was CD8+ T cells sorted from PBMCs, taken on the day of the yellow fever booster vaccination. CDR3 nucleotides: TGTGCCAGCAACTTGATGACAGGGAGGACTGAAGCTTTCTTT. Residues: CASNLMTGRTEAFF.